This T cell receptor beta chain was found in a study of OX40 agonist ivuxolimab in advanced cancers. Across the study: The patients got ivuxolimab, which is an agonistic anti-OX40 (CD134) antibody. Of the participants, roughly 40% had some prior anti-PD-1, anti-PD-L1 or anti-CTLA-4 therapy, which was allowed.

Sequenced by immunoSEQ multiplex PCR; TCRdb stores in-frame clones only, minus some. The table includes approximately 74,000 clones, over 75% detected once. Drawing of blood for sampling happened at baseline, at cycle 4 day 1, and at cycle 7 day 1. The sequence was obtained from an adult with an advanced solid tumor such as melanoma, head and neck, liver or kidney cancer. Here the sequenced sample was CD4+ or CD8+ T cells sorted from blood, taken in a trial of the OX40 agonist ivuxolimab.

The CDR3 DNA reads as TGTGCCAGCAGGAATATAGCGCCCCCACAGGGCACCTATGGCTACACCTTC. Amino acids: CASRNIAPPQGTYGYTF. This chain uses TRBV27 with TRBJ1-2, with TRBD1 as a possible D gene (6 bases). The CDR3 has 17 residues. Germline V gene data show CDR1 as MNHEY and CDR2 as SMNVEV (reference sequence). The V end lost 6 bases, the J end lost 4 bases, and 24 bases lay between the germline ends.